The 23 T cell receptor beta chains below all came from one sample that was sequenced in a study of cytomegalovirus exposure and HLA in healthy donors. Only in-frame clones appear in the TCRdb table, and some are missing; sequencing was by immunoSEQ multiplex PCR. The data hold about 120,000 clones, with approximately 90% observed a single time. What was sequenced was PBMCs. The receptors were sampled from a young man in good health and CMV-seronegative.

This chain uses TRBV7-9 with TRBJ2-7, with 8 bases identical to TRBD2. This CDR3 is 16 amino acids long. Losses at the gene ends were 5 bases for V and 4 bases for J; bases not matched to a gene: 13. Germline V CDR1 and CDR2: SEHNR, FQNEAQ (reference sequence). DNA for the CDR3: TGTGCCAGCAGCCAAAAACAATCAGCGGGGGAGTACGAGCAGTACTTC. It specifies CASSQKQSAGEYEQYF.

V is TRBV21-1 and J is TRBJ2-4; the D call in the table, TRBD2, was not verified against the DNA. TRBV21-1 is deemed a pseudogene. The CDR3 totals 19 residues. The CDR3 DNA is TGTGCCAGCAGCAAAAGTTGCGGGACTAGCGGCAATTTGGGAAACATTCAGTACTTC. Amino acids: CASSKSCGTSGNLGNIQYF.

CDR3 coding DNA: TGTGCCACCTGTTGTCGGACAGGGGGCTTCTACGAGCAGTACTTC. As protein: CATCCRTGGFYEQYF. The chain uses TRBV10-3 and TRBJ2-7; 11 nucleotides match TRBD1. J gave up 3 bases and V 10 bases, and 11 bases lay outside the gene matches. CDR1 and CDR2 (germline): ENHRY, SYGVKD. The CDR3 length is 15 residues.

The genes are TRBV7-9 and TRBJ1-2; 11 nucleotides line up with TRBD1. V was pared by 5 bases and J by 7 bases, with 12 bases of the junction left unmatched. Per germline, CDR1 SEHNR and CDR2 FQNEAQ (reference sequence). The CDR3 is 16 residues long. CDR3: CASSIGTGGSIGGYTF. In DNA form, the CDR3 reads TGTGCCAGCAGCATCGGGACAGGGGGATCGATCGGTGGCTACACCTTC.

V and J are TRBV6-5 and TRBJ2-7; D might be TRBD2 (7 bases). The germline CDR1 and CDR2 sequences are MNHEY and SVGAGI. V shed 2 bases and J shed 4 bases, with 12 bases lying between them. The length of the CDR3 is 14 residues. The CDR3 DNA reads as TGTGCCAGCAGTTACGGAGGGGGAGGGTACGAGCAGTACTTC. This translates into CASSYGGGGYEQYF.

V gene TRBV4-1 combines with J gene TRBJ2-7, with 10 bases identical to TRBD2. This CDR3 has 18 amino acids. Germline V gives CDR1 MGHRA, CDR2 YSYEKL. V lost 1 base and J lost 6; bases outside the gene matches: 15. The CDR3 bases are TGCGCCAGCAGCCAAGTACCCGGCACTAGCGGGAAGGTATCCGAGCAGTACTTC. Its translation: CASSQVPGTSGKVSEQYF.

The gene calls are TRBV7-9 and TRBJ2-1; 12 positions agree with TRBD2. V was clipped by 5 bases and J by 8 bases; unmatched bases: 7. The CDR3 runs 15 residues. CDR1 and CDR2 from the germline V gene are SEHNR and FQNEAQ (reference sequence). This CDR3 is CASSLQGLAGYEQFF. The CDR3 DNA reads as TGTGCCAGCAGCCTACAGGGACTAGCGGGCTATGAGCAGTTCTTC.

This clone has just one count. The V gene is TRBV30, the J gene TRBJ1-1; D unclear. V was trimmed by 0 bases and J by 6 bases, leaving 20 bases between them. CDR3 length: 16 residues. CDR1 is GTSNPN and CDR2 is SVGIG in the germline V gene (reference sequence). The CDR3 spells CAWSVGPVYRDPEAFF. Written as DNA, the CDR3 is TGTGCCTGGAGTGTAGGTCCTGTTTACAGAGACCCTGAAGCTTTCTTT.

V gene TRBV4-2 combines with J gene TRBJ2-7; 9 bases agree with TRBD1. Trimming took 1 base from V and 4 from J; bases not matched to a gene: 8. Germline loops: CDR1 LGHNA, CDR2 YNFKEQ. CDR3 size: 16 residues. CDR3 amino acids: CASSQGDRDRAYEQYF. The CDR3 bases are TGTGCCAGCAGCCAAGGTGATAGGGACAGGGCTTACGAGCAGTACTTC.

The chain employs TRBV5-4 and TRBJ2-2; 9 nucleotides align to TRBD1. Germline V CDR1 and CDR2: SGHNT, YYREEE (reference sequence). The junction had 5 bases not matched to a gene; V was cut back by 4 bases and J by 4 bases. The CDR3 runs 15 residues. The CDR3 spells CASSETGGSTGELFF. The CDR3 DNA is TGTGCCAGCAGCGAGACAGGGGGTAGCACCGGGGAGCTGTTTTTT. Supplemented by reference TRBV5-4 and TRBJ2-2, the full variable domain reads ETGVTQSPTHLIKTRGQQVTLRCSSQSGHNTVSWYQQALGQGPQFIFQYYREEENGRGNFPPRFSGLQFPNYSSELNVNALELDDSALYLCASSETGGSTGELFFGEGSRLTVL.

This chain connects TRBV9 to TRBJ2-7, with 7 bases matching TRBD1. The CDR3 is 14 residues long. Germline values: CDR1 SGDLS, CDR2 YYNGEE. Trimming removed 2 bases from V and 2 bases from J; junction bases left unmatched: 4. As DNA, the CDR3 is TGTGCCAGCAGCGTGAGGACAGGCACCTACGAGCAGTACTTC. Translating it yields CASSVRTGTYEQYF.

The J gene is TRBJ2-5, the V gene TRBV4-1; possible D gene TRBD2, 7 bases. V lost 4 bases and J lost 3, with 12 bases in between. The V gene's germline CDR1 is MGHRA and CDR2 YSYEKL. This CDR3 is built from 14 residues. The CDR3 loop is CASSPLGGEETQYF. The CDR3 DNA is TGCGCCAGCAGCCCACTAGGGGGGGAAGAGACCCAGTACTTC.

There are a few counts of this clone. This chain links TRBV21-1 with TRBJ1-2; the table's D call of TRBD1 was not tested on the DNA. TRBV21-1 is an annotated pseudogene. This CDR3 is built from 19 residues. CDR3 bases: TGTGCCAGCAGCAAATCGGTGTGGGCACAGGGGGATCGGTCGGATGGCTACACCTTC. This sequence encodes CASSKSVWAQGDRSDGYTF.

The chain couples TRBV5-4 to TRBJ1-1; D possibly corresponds to TRBD1 (6 bases). Trimming pared 4 bases from V and 5 bases from J, leaving 21 bases between. CDR1 and CDR2 from the germline V gene are SGHNT and YYREEE (reference sequence). There are 16 residues in the CDR3. In DNA form, the CDR3 reads TGTGCCAGCAGCCGAGAGGGGGTCCTCAGAGGTACTGAAGCTTTCTTT. Its protein product is CASSREGVLRGTEAFF.

This rearrangement joins TRBV28 to TRBJ2-7, with D perhaps TRBD1 (6 bases). The CDR3 length is 13 residues. Trimming stripped 5 bases from V and 5 bases from J, with 13 bases between. CDR1 is MDHEN and CDR2 is SYDVKM in the germline V gene. The CDR3: CASSDPGQHEQYF. The CDR3 DNA sequence: TGTGCCAGCAGTGACCCGGGACAACACGAGCAGTACTTC.

The rearrangement joins TRBV5-1 to TRBJ2-1; a weak D match, TRBD1 (6 bases). This CDR3 has 15 amino acids. Trimming left V 2 bases short and J 2 bases short, with 11 bases between. The germline V gene encodes CDR1 SGHRS and CDR2 YFSETQ. CDR3 in amino acids: CASSFSGDTYNEQFF. CDR3 bases: TGCGCCAGCAGCTTTTCAGGGGACACCTACAATGAGCAGTTCTTC.

This rearrangement joins TRBV6-5 to TRBJ1-1; no clear D gene. Trimming pared 2 bases from V and 4 bases from J, leaving 8 bases between. This CDR3 has 13 residues. CDR1 is MNHEY, CDR2 SVGAGI, per germline. CDR3 loop: CASSYMTGTEAFF. Written as DNA, the CDR3 is TGTGCCAGCAGTTACATGACGGGCACTGAAGCTTTCTTT.

The chain joins TRBV27 to TRBJ1-5, with 7 nucleotides matching TRBD1. The germline gives CDR1 MNHEY, CDR2 SMNVEV (reference sequence). Germline trimming cut 4 bases from V and 1 base from J; bases unmatched to any gene: 10. This CDR3 spans 17 amino acids. The CDR3 loop reads CASSSGTASGSNQPQHF. In DNA form, the CDR3 reads TGTGCCAGCAGTTCGGGGACAGCCTCAGGGAGCAATCAGCCCCAGCATTTT.

The V and J genes are TRBV2 and TRBJ2-1; 7 bases align to TRBD1. The germline V gene has CDR1 SNHLY and CDR2 FYNNEI. V lost 4 bases and J lost 3; bases outside the gene matches: 6. This CDR3 spans 15 amino acids. The DNA for the CDR3 is TGTGCCAGCAGTGGACCGGGACAGAACTACAATGAGCAGTTCTTC. Translation: CASSGPGQNYNEQFF.

V usage is TRBV28 and J usage is TRBJ2-7, with 8 bases identical to TRBD1. Germline-derived CDR1 and CDR2 are MDHEN and SYDVKM. This CDR3 comprises 14 residues. The trim removed 3 bases at V and 7 bases at J, leaving 8 bases unmatched. DNA for the CDR3: TGTGCCAGCAGTTTGGGACCGGGACAGGCGGAGCAGTACTTC. Translating it yields CASSLGPGQAEQYF. Using reference TRBV28 and TRBJ2-7 for the parts outside the CDR3, the full variable domain is DVKVTQSSRYLVKRTGEKVFLECVQDMDHENMFWYRQDPGLGLRLIYFSYDVKMKEKGDIPEGYSVSREKKERFSLILESASTNQTSMYLCASSLGPGQAEQYFGPGTRLTVT.

The rearrangement uses TRBV18 and TRBJ2-1, with 11 bases matching TRBD2. There are 19 residues in the CDR3. Germline V gene sequence: CDR1 KGHSH, CDR2 LQKENI. Germline trimming cut 1 base from V and 8 bases from J; bases unmatched to any gene: 16. The CDR3 spells CASSPQGSHSGRDLDEQFF. In DNA, the CDR3 is TGTGCCAGCTCACCACAGGGGTCCCATAGCGGGAGGGACTTGGATGAGCAGTTCTTC.

DNA of the CDR3: TGCAGCGTTGTGAAACAGGGGGGCAACTATGGCTACACCTTC. This gives the protein CSVVKQGGNYGYTF. The chain couples TRBV29-1 to TRBJ1-2, with TRBD1 identical over 8 bases. J lost 2 bases, V lost 4 bases, and 6 bases had no gene match. Germline loops: CDR1 SQVTM, CDR2 ANQGSEA. This CDR3 contains 14 residues.

The V call is TRBV18, the J call TRBJ2-3; TRBD2 matches 7 bases. This CDR3 contains 17 residues. The V and J ends lost 4 bases and 1 base, in that order; junction bases with no gene match: 11. The germline V gene encodes CDR1 KGHSH and CDR2 LQKENI. CDR3 amino acids: CASSRRVGLTRTDTQYF. CDR3 nucleotide sequence: TGTGCCAGCTCACGAAGGGTGGGACTAACACGCACAGATACGCAGTATTTT.